The 3 T cell receptor beta chains presented below share a single source sample, sequenced in a study of tumor-infiltrating lymphocytes in primary liver carcinoma. Priming with a constant-region primer yielded TCR beta cDNA from 400 to 500 ng total RNA. A slightly modified ARM-PCR protocol with three nested multiplex PCR rounds produced these TCR beta libraries. In the first two PCR rounds, TRBV1-TRBV30 forward primers were paired with a C-beta reverse primer, and each round lasted roughly 9 cycles. TCRdb fed the multiplex PCR reads into MiXCR, producing one record per CDR3 protein. This table has 100,000 to 120,000 distinct CDR3 sequences, roughly 80% appearing once. The study co-extracted DNA and RNA from around 20-30 mg of unsorted bulk tissue. Sequencing input: liver tumor tissue from sampling region 3. Documented subset: tumor region T3, left-lateral pole. The origin of the receptors is a man aged 35-49 years with primary liver carcinoma and hepatitis B virus infection.

The J gene is TRBJ2-3, the V gene TRBV29-1; D call uncertain. CDR3 length: 14 amino acids. Trimming took off 7 bases at V and 6 bases at J, with 20 bases between the two ends. In germline, CDR1 is SQVTM, CDR2 ANQGSEA. CDR3 residues: CSALRLSYTDTQYF. CDR3 bases: TGCAGCGCCCTCAGGTTGTCTTACACTGATACGCAGTATTTT.

Remarks on this clonotype: One junction end does not reproduce the germline sequence, and a read error may be involved. This sequence joins TRBV6-5 and TRBJ1-5; possible D gene TRBD1, 6 bases. CDR1 MNHEY and CDR2 SVGAGI come from the germline V gene. This CDR3 is 13 amino acids long. This chain's CDR3 is CASSLQGIQPQHF. CDR3 nucleotides: TGTGCCAGCAGTTTACAGGGTATACAGCCCCAACATTTT.

Worth noting for this clonotype: The CDR3 does not end in the conserved phenylalanine or tryptophan, so this is likely a read error. The chain joins TRBV28 to TRBJ2-5; 8 bases line up with TRBD2. Trimming at V came to 4 bases and at J to 5 bases, leaving 6 bases not matched to a gene. Germline V gene data show CDR1 as MDHEN and CDR2 as SYDVKM. This CDR3 is 14 amino acids long. CDR3 region: CASSSGGRPETQYL. In DNA form, the CDR3 reads TGTGCCAGCAGTTCGGGGGGGCGGCCCGAGACCCAGTACTTA.